One and the same sample provided the 29 T cell receptor beta chains below, sequenced in a study of blood T cell repertoires in COVID-19. The protocol was immunoSEQ multiplex PCR, while the TCRdb copy is restricted to in-frame clones and leaves out a portion. The top ten clones hold approximately 20% of a sample with tens of thousands of clones, 80% to 90% of them seen once. What was sequenced was peripheral blood. These receptors were collected from a woman aged 60-70 years with COVID-19, enrolled during active disease.

V is TRBV30 and J is TRBJ2-3, with D possibly being TRBD2 (5 bases). V was clipped by 2 bases and J by 0 bases, with 9 bases between them. Germline assignment: CDR1 GTSNPN and CDR2 SVGIG (reference sequence). The CDR3 has 14 amino acids. CDR3 bases: TGTGCCTGGAGTTTTGGACTTAGCACAGATACGCAGTATTTT. This codes for CAWSFGLSTDTQYF.

This chain connects TRBV24-1 to TRBJ2-1; D is possibly TRBD2 (5 bases). V lost 3 bases and J 0 bases, leaving 11 bases between the germline ends. Germline CDR1 KGHDR, CDR2 SFDVKD. CDR3 length equals 16 residues. CDR3 protein: CATSDPTTPSYNEQFF. In nucleotides, the CDR3 is TGTGCCACCAGTGATCCGACTACCCCCTCCTACAATGAGCAGTTCTTC.

The rearrangement links TRBV7-2 to TRBJ2-5; 9 bases match TRBD1. V shed 3 bases and J 5 bases; nucleotides not matched to a gene: 1. Germline loops: CDR1 SGHTA, CDR2 FQGNSA. CDR3 length equals 13 residues. The CDR3 protein is CASSFDRGETQYF. In DNA, the CDR3 is TGTGCCAGCAGCTTTGACAGGGGGGAGACCCAGTACTTC.

The chain combines TRBV4-3 with TRBJ2-1; TRBD2 matches at 9 bases. CDR1 LGHNA and CDR2 YSLEER come from the germline V gene. The CDR3 loop spans 15 amino acids. V shed 4 bases and J 7 bases; nucleotides not matched to a gene: 8. The CDR3 DNA is TGCGCCAGCAGCCCCGACATAGCGGGAGTGAATGAGCAGTTCTTC. Encoded protein: CASSPDIAGVNEQFF.

The rearrangement joins TRBV29-1 to TRBJ1-2; 7 bases map to TRBD1. V was pared by 5 bases and J by 6 bases, with 3 bases of the junction left unmatched. This CDR3 contains 11 residues. Germline values: CDR1 SQVTM, CDR2 ANQGSEA. In DNA form, the CDR3 reads TGCAGCGTTTCGACAGGGAATGGCTACACCTTC. Amino acids: CSVSTGNGYTF.

The J gene is TRBJ1-2, the V gene TRBV29-1, with D maybe TRBD1 (5 bases). This CDR3 has 11 amino acids. Trimming stripped 3 bases from V and 7 bases from J, with 9 bases between. The germline V gene has CDR1 SQVTM and CDR2 ANQGSEA. The CDR3 loop is CSVDRVAGYTF. CDR3 DNA: TGCAGCGTTGACAGGGTTGCTGGCTACACCTTC. The full variable domain, its missing parts supplied by reference TRBV29-1 and TRBJ1-2, is SAVISQKPSRDICQRGTSLTIQCQVDSQVTMMFWYRQQPGQSLTLIATANQGSEATYESGFVIDKFPISRPNLTFSTLTVSNMSPEDSSIYLCSVDRVAGYTFGSGTRLTVV.

V and J are TRBV29-1 and TRBJ1-1; D gene uncertain. Germline V gives CDR1 SQVTM, CDR2 ANQGSEA. The CDR3 spans 13 residues. V was clipped by 4 bases and J by 1 base, with 10 bases between them. Here the CDR3 DNA reads TGCAGCGTTGGCGGGGTCGCGAACACTGAAGCTTTCTTT. Encoded protein: CSVGGVANTEAFF.

The rearrangement joins TRBV29-1 to TRBJ2-7; a possible D gene is TRBD2 (6 bases). Trimming removed 6 bases from V and 0 bases from J, with 12 bases in between. Germline lookup yields CDR1 SQVTM and CDR2 ANQGSEA. The CDR3 extends over 13 amino acids. CDR3 nucleotides: TGCAGCGTGGGATCCGGGAGCTCCTACGAGCAGTACTTC. Translating gives CSVGSGSSYEQYF.

This clone was detected a few times. The rearrangement uses TRBV19 and TRBJ1-3; the match to TRBD1 covers 10 bases. CDR3 length: 14 residues. The J segment lost 4 bases and the V segment lost 5 bases, leaving 2 bases of the junction unmatched. Germline V gene data show CDR1 as LNHDA and CDR2 as SQIVND (reference sequence). This CDR3 is CASSDRGPGNTIYF. CDR3 bases: TGTGCCAGTAGTGACAGGGGGCCAGGAAACACCATATATTTT.

The J gene is TRBJ2-7, the V gene TRBV5-1; 7 bases are shared with TRBD2. The germline CDR1 and CDR2 sequences are SGHRS and YFSETQ. The CDR3 has 16 amino acids. Unmatched junction bases numbered 10, after V lost 4 bases and J lost 0 bases. This CDR3 is CASSPSLGGSSYEQYF. DNA of the CDR3: TGCGCCAGCAGCCCCTCCCTGGGGGGGAGCTCCTACGAGCAGTACTTC.

V gene TRBV4-2 combines with J gene TRBJ1-2; D uncertain. The CDR3 consists of 15 residues. Germline CDR1 is LGHNA and CDR2 is YNFKEQ. V was cut by 2 bases and J by 7 bases, with 17 bases left in between. DNA of the CDR3: TGTGCCAGCAGCCAATCTGAGGTGGGAGCGGGTGGCTACACCTTC. This encodes CASSQSEVGAGGYTF.

To note about this clone: One end of the junction does not line up with germline, which may come from a read error. The chain couples TRBV12-5 to TRBJ2-7, with 9 positions matching TRBD2. The CDR3 loop spans 13 amino acids. Germline V gives CDR1 LGHNT, CDR2 FRNRAP. In DNA form, the CDR3 reads TGTGCTAGTGGCTCCCCATTAGCGGGAGAGTCAGACTTC. This translates into CASGSPLAGESDF.

The chain has TRBV30 and TRBJ1-1; tentative D call: TRBD1 (6 bases). V was clipped by 2 bases and J by 4 bases, with 14 bases between them. The germline CDR1 and CDR2 sequences are GTSNPN and SVGIG (reference sequence). This CDR3 is 14 amino acids long. CDR3 loop: CAWSRGQLGTEAFF. As DNA, the CDR3 is TGTGCCTGGAGTCGTGGACAGCTTGGCACTGAAGCTTTCTTT.

The chain joins TRBV6-1 to TRBJ2-7, with D possibly being TRBD1 (5 bases). V was pared by 2 bases and J by 4 bases, with 15 bases between. The germline CDR1 and CDR2 sequences are MNHNS and SASEGT. This CDR3 region has 15 residues. The CDR3 sequence: CASSEIRGLGYEQYF. CDR3 nucleotides: TGTGCCAGCAGTGAAATTAGGGGATTGGGTTACGAGCAGTACTTC.

This clone was found once. The chain uses TRBV7-8 and TRBJ2-1; D perhaps matches TRBD2 (6 bases). The CDR3 runs 15 residues. Germline CDR1 reads SGHVS; CDR2 reads FQNEAQ. Trimming left V 1 base short and J 4 bases short, with 11 bases between. The CDR3 region is CASSLGSSEYNEQFF. The CDR3 nucleotides are TGTGCCAGCAGCTTAGGCTCTAGCGAATACAATGAGCAGTTCTTC.

This clone was detected only once. This rearrangement joins TRBV27 to TRBJ2-5; TRBD2 is a possible D gene (7 bases). Germline V lookup: CDR1 MNHEY, CDR2 SMNVEV (reference sequence). The CDR3 is 13 residues long. V was trimmed by 3 bases and J by 8 bases, leaving 13 bases between them. The CDR3 reads CASSLARGGTQYF. The DNA for the CDR3 is TGTGCCAGCAGTTTGGCGAGGGGGGGAACCCAGTACTTC.

This chain joins TRBV7-9 and TRBJ1-5; TRBD1 matches at 8 bases. The CDR3 length is 14 residues. In germline, CDR1 is SEHNR, CDR2 FQNEAQ (reference sequence). J was trimmed by 6 bases and V by 6 bases; bases with no gene match: 7. For the CDR3, the DNA is TGTGCCAGCAGTGGACAGGGTAGAATTCAGCCCCAGCATTTT. It is translated as CASSGQGRIQPQHF.

The V and J genes are TRBV5-1 and TRBJ2-5, with D perhaps TRBD1 (5 bases). The CDR3 is 16 residues long. The V gene lost 3 bases and the J gene lost 5 bases, with 20 bases spanning the gap. Germline lookup yields CDR1 SGHRS and CDR2 YFSETQ. The CDR3 sequence is CASSSKTTVFAETQYF. The DNA of the CDR3 is TGCGCCAGCAGCTCTAAGACGACAGTCTTCGCGGAGACCCAGTACTTC.

The CDR3 region has the DNA TGTGCCAGCAGCCTGACAGGGGGCGCAGGAAACACCATATATTTT. Amino acids: CASSLTGGAGNTIYF. This chain joins TRBV7-2 and TRBJ1-3; TRBD1 agrees at 10 bases. Trimming at V came to 5 bases and at J to 4 bases, leaving 5 bases not matched to a gene. The CDR3 has 15 amino acids. In germline, CDR1 is SGHTA, CDR2 FQGNSA.

The rearrangement uses TRBV6-1 and TRBJ2-7; D possibly corresponds to TRBD2 (6 bases). The CDR3 is made up of 14 amino acids. In germline, CDR1 is MNHNS, CDR2 SASEGT. V shed 1 base and J shed 2 bases, with 9 bases lying between them. CDR3 loop: CASSEGPGAYEQYF. In DNA, the CDR3 is TGTGCCAGCAGTGAAGGTCCGGGGGCCTACGAGCAGTACTTC.

The rearrangement uses TRBV5-6 and TRBJ2-1; 8 nucleotides agree with TRBD1. CDR3 length: 14 residues. Germline-derived CDR1 and CDR2 are SGHDT and YYEEEE. V shed 3 bases, J shed 8 bases, and the junction held 7 bases outside the gene matches. The CDR3 reads CASSWTGYFDEQFF. In DNA, the CDR3 is TGTGCCAGCAGCTGGACAGGGTATTTCGATGAGCAGTTCTTC.

The J gene is TRBJ2-1, the V gene TRBV7-9; TRBD2 matches at 14 bases. Germline CDR1 SEHNR, CDR2 FQNEAQ (reference sequence). This CDR3 comprises 17 residues. J was trimmed by 3 bases and V by 5 bases; bases with no gene match: 6. The chain's CDR3 is CASSGTSGSNVYNEQFF. CDR3 in DNA: TGTGCCAGCAGCGGGACTAGCGGGAGTAACGTCTACAATGAGCAGTTCTTC.

This chain joins TRBV19 and TRBJ1-5; 7 nucleotides line up with TRBD1. Trimming cost V 6 bases and J 7 bases; bases outside gene matches: 6. CDR1 and CDR2 (germline): LNHDA, SQIVND (reference sequence). The CDR3 spans 13 residues. The DNA for the CDR3 is TGTGCCAGTAGCGACAGGGCGGAGCAGCCCCAGCATTTT. Encoded protein: CASSDRAEQPQHF.

V usage is TRBV4-3 and J usage is TRBJ2-5; 9 nucleotides match TRBD2. Germline V lookup: CDR1 LGHNA, CDR2 YSLEER. This CDR3 contains 17 residues. J was trimmed by 0 bases and V by 0 bases; bases with no gene match: 5. The CDR3 DNA follows: TGCGCCAGCAGCCAAGATGGGAGCGGGAGGTACCAAGAGACCCAGTACTTC. Its protein product is CASSQDGSGRYQETQYF.

V gene TRBV3-1 (or the pseudogene TRBV3-2) combines with J gene TRBJ2-3; tentative D call: TRBD2 (6 bases). CDR3 size: 17 residues. Trimming took off 0 bases at V and 6 bases at J, with 19 bases between the two ends. Looked up from germline, CDR1 is LGHDT and CDR2 is YNNKEL (reference sequence). The CDR3 spells CASSQDVWEVGRDTQYF. Here the CDR3 DNA reads TGTGCCAGCAGCCAAGATGTGTGGGAGGTGGGACGCGATACGCAGTATTTT.

The chain carries TRBV6-2 or TRBV6-3 and TRBJ1-1; tentatively, D is TRBD1 (5 bases). CDR3 length: 15 amino acids. Trimming left V 6 bases short and J 1 base short, with 15 bases between. Germline V gene data show CDR1 as MNHEY and CDR2 as SVGEGT. The CDR3 region is CASSTQGFENTEAFF. The CDR3 nucleotides read TGTGCCAGCAGCACCCAGGGATTTGAGAACACTGAAGCTTTCTTT.

The CDR3 DNA follows: TGTGCCAGCAGCCTCTGGGGGCGCGGCACTGAAGCTTTCTTT. Its protein is CASSLWGRGTEAFF. The rearrangement links TRBV3-1 (or the pseudogene TRBV3-2) to TRBJ1-1; perhaps TRBD1 as D (6 bases). Trimming shortened V by 4 bases and J by 4 bases, and 13 bases separated the two germline ends. Germline values: CDR1 LGHDT, CDR2 YNNKEL (reference sequence). This CDR3 region has 14 residues.

This chain connects TRBV7-2 to TRBJ2-3; maybe TRBD2 (6 bases). The CDR3 is 18 amino acids. V was pared by 1 base and J by 5 bases, with 22 bases between. Germline-derived CDR1 and CDR2 are SGHTA and FQGNSA. CDR3 nucleotide sequence: TGTGCCAGCAGCTTAGGGACTACCTGGGGCGCGCCGGGAGATACGCAGTATTTT. It specifies CASSLGTTWGAPGDTQYF.

There are a few counts of this clone. The chain has TRBV28 and TRBJ1-1; D is possibly TRBD1 (5 bases). V lost 2 bases to trimming and J lost 4 bases, with 11 bases between them. This CDR3 is built from 14 residues. Germline-derived CDR1 and CDR2 are MDHEN and SYDVKM. This CDR3 reads CASSLIQGGTEAFF. CDR3 nucleotides: TGTGCCAGCAGTTTAATCCAGGGTGGCACTGAAGCTTTCTTT. Supplemented by reference TRBV28 and TRBJ1-1, the full variable domain reads DVKVTQSSRYLVKRTGEKVFLECVQDMDHENMFWYRQDPGLGLRLIYFSYDVKMKEKGDIPEGYSVSREKKERFSLILESASTNQTSMYLCASSLIQGGTEAFFGQGTRLTVV.